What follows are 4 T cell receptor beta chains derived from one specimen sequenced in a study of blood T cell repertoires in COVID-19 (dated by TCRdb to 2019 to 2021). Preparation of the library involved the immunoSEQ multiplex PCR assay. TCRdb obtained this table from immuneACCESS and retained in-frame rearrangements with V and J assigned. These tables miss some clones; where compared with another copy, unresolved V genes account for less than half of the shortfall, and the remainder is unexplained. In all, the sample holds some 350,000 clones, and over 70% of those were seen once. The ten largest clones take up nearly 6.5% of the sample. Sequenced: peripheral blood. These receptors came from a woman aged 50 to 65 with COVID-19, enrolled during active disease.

The CDR3 DNA reads TGTGCCAGCAGTTACTCCCCGACAGGGGATTCACCCCTCCACTTT. Translation gives CASSYSPTGDSPLHF. The chain employs TRBV6-5 and TRBJ1-6; 8 nucleotides line up with TRBD1. Losses at the gene ends were 0 bases for V and 8 bases for J; bases not matched to a gene: 3. Germline CDR1 MNHEY, CDR2 SVGAGI. CDR3 length: 15 amino acids.

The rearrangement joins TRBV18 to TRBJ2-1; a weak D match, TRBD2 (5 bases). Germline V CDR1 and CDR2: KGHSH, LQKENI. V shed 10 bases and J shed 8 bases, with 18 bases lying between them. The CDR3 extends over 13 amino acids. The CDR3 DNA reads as TGTGCCACCTCCGTGGGAGTTTTCGATGAGCAGTTCTTC. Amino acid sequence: CATSVGVFDEQFF.

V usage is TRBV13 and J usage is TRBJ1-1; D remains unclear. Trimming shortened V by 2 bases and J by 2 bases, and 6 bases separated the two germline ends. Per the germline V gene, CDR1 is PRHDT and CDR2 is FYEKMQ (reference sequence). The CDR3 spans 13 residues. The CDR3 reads CASSLRENTEAFF. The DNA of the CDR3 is TGTGCCAGCAGCTTACGAGAAAACACTGAAGCTTTCTTT. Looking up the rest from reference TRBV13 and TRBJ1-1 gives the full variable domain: AAGVIQSPRHLIKEKRETATLKCYPIPRHDTVYWYQQGPGQDPQFLISFYEKMQSDKGSIPDRFSAQQFSDYHSELNMSSLELGDSALYFCASSLRENTEAFFGQGTRLTVV.

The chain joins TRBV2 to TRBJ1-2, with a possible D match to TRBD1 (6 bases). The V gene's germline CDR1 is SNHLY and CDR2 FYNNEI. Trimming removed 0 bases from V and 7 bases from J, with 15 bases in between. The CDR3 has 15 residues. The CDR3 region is CASSEALQGAGGYTF. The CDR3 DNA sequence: TGTGCCAGCAGTGAAGCGCTACAGGGCGCGGGTGGCTACACCTTC.